These 17 T cell receptor beta chains came from one sample sequenced in a study of early T cells in non-severe SARS-CoV-2 infection (dated by TCRdb to the early 2020s). The library was prepared using 5' RACE. Instrument on record: NextSeq 500. Using fastp at Q25 and MiXCR, TCRdb reprocessed the public reads and kept productive beta chains. Identical CDR3 protein sequences are pooled into one entry, listed with their most common genes and DNA. The sample has 40,000 to 55,000 distinct CDR3 sequences on record, approximately 22% of them singletons. Of the sample, 4.6% falls within the top ten clones. The sequences come from whole blood, collected at baseline. The receptors shown here come from an adult who was a healthcare worker with PCR-confirmed SARS-CoV-2 infection or an uninfected control (not recorded which).

In this sample, this clonotype turned up a few times. This chain joins TRBV10-3 and TRBJ2-5; D is perhaps TRBD2 (6 bases). Trimming stripped 10 bases from V and 1 base from J, with 16 bases between. Germline V CDR1 and CDR2: ENHRY, SYGVKD. This CDR3 has 14 residues. The CDR3 DNA reads TGTGCCACCCGGGACTCAAGCCCCCAAGAGACCCAGTACTTC. Its translation is CATRDSSPQETQYF.

This clonotype was seen more than once but under ten times. J is TRBJ2-5 and V is TRBV5-1; D not certain. CDR1 SGHRS and CDR2 YFSETQ come from the germline V gene. Trimming removed 1 base from V and 11 bases from J, with 15 bases in between. This CDR3 region has 13 residues. CDR3 region: CASSLIGTSLQYF. In DNA, the CDR3 is TGCGCCAGCAGCTTGATAGGCACCAGCTTACAGTACTTC.

The rearrangement joins TRBV27 to TRBJ2-7; tentatively, D is TRBD1 or TRBD2 (5 bases each). This CDR3 comprises 13 residues. Trimming took 0 bases from V and 5 from J, leaving 8 bases between them. From germline, CDR1 is MNHEY and CDR2 SMNVEV (reference sequence). The CDR3 region is CASSLSRGNEQYF. CDR3 bases: TGTGCCAGCAGTTTATCGAGGGGAAACGAGCAGTACTTC.

This clonotype was seen a few times. The CDR3 sequence is CASSLVTGQGNEQYF. In DNA form, the CDR3 reads TGTGCCAGCAGCTTAGTTACGGGACAGGGTAACGAGCAGTACTTC. The chain carries TRBV7-8 and TRBJ2-7; 9 bases are a match to TRBD1. Germline V gene lookup returns CDR1 SGHVS and CDR2 FQNEAQ. The CDR3 consists of 15 residues. The V segment lost 1 base and the J segment 5 bases; nucleotides outside the gene matches: 6.

This clonotype was detected only a few times. The chain links TRBV6-1 to TRBJ1-3, with a possible D match to TRBD1 (5 bases). There are 15 residues in the CDR3. Germline CDR1 and CDR2: MNHNS and SASEGT. Trimming took off 9 bases at V and 0 bases at J, with 15 bases between the two ends. CDR3 sequence reads: CASAGTESSGNTIYF. CDR3 in DNA: TGTGCCAGTGCCGGGACTGAAAGCTCTGGAAACACCATATATTTT.

The V call is TRBV7-2, the J call TRBJ2-3; D possibly corresponds to TRBD2 (5 bases). CDR1 is SGHTA and CDR2 is FQGNSA in the germline V gene. V was trimmed by 0 bases and J by 3 bases, leaving 7 bases between them. The length of the CDR3 is 14 residues. Written as DNA, the CDR3 is TGTGCCAGCAGCTTAGCAGCGGTGACAGATACGCAGTATTTT. It specifies CASSLAAVTDTQYF.

The chain uses TRBV12-3 or TRBV12-4 and TRBJ2-1; no definite D call. This CDR3 region has 11 residues. V lost 5 bases and J lost 7, with 6 bases in between. The DNA of the CDR3 is TGTGCCAGCAGTATACAGAATGAGCAGTTCTTC. It translates to CASSIQNEQFF.

The chain has TRBV13 and TRBJ2-7, with a weak D call TRBD2 (6 bases). The CDR3 consists of 12 residues. Trimming took off 5 bases at V and 3 bases at J, with 8 bases between the two ends. Germline CDR1 is PRHDT and CDR2 is FYEKMQ (reference sequence). CDR3 residues: CASSGGGYEQYF. As DNA, the CDR3 is TGTGCCAGCAGCGGGGGAGGCTACGAGCAGTACTTC.

V gene TRBV20-1 combines with J gene TRBJ2-7, with D perhaps assigned TRBD1 or TRBD2 (5 bases each). Germline CDR1 DFQATT, CDR2 SNEGSKA (reference sequence). This CDR3 is built from 10 residues. CDR3 in amino acids: CTGRTYEQYF. The CDR3 DNA follows: TGCACGGGACGAACCTACGAGCAGTACTTC.

The chain is built from TRBV5-6 and TRBJ1-6; 7 nucleotides agree with TRBD1. The germline V gene encodes CDR1 SGHDT and CDR2 YYEEEE. The V and J ends lost 4 bases and 9 bases, in that order; junction bases with no gene match: 4. The CDR3 loop spans 13 amino acids. CDR3 in DNA: TGTGCCAGCAGCGTCGGACAGGCTTCACCCCTCCACTTT. It yields the protein CASSVGQASPLHF.

This clonotype was recorded a few times. The CDR3 sequence: CATSDSRSTDTQYF. DNA of the CDR3: TGTGCCACCAGTGATAGCAGGAGCACAGATACGCAGTATTTT. The chain employs TRBV24-1 and TRBJ2-3; D is undetermined. This CDR3 has 14 residues. Germline V gene lookup returns CDR1 KGHDR and CDR2 SFDVKD. V was cut by 3 bases and J by 0 bases, with 6 bases left in between.

V and J are TRBV2 and TRBJ2-7, with D possibly being TRBD1 (6 bases). Trimming cost V 4 bases and J 4 bases, with 23 bases left between them. Per the germline V gene, CDR1 is SNHLY and CDR2 is FYNNEI. This CDR3 comprises 17 residues. DNA for the CDR3: TGTGCCAGCAGTGGAAAGCGCTCCGGGACACCCTTTTACGAGCAGTACTTC. Protein product: CASSGKRSGTPFYEQYF.

This clonotype was counted a few times. The chain is built from TRBV7-8 and TRBJ2-3; D is ambiguous. Trimming took off 5 bases at V and 3 bases at J, with 12 bases between the two ends. The CDR3 has 14 residues. Germline-derived CDR1 and CDR2 are SGHVS and FQNEAQ. DNA of the CDR3: TGTGCCAGCAGCGAGCTGACTCGGACAGATACGCAGTATTTT. Protein sequence: CASSELTRTDTQYF.

The J gene is TRBJ2-7, the V gene TRBV6-1; tentative D call: TRBD2 (5 bases). V lost 7 bases, J lost 7 bases, and 11 bases lay in between. The CDR3 extends over 11 amino acids. Germline loops: CDR1 MNHNS, CDR2 SASEGT. The CDR3 spells CASTRTGEQYF. As DNA, the CDR3 is TGTGCCAGCACCAGGACTGGGGAGCAGTACTTC.

J is TRBJ2-5 and V is TRBV10-2; unclear D gene. Germline V gene sequence: CDR1 WSHSY, CDR2 SAAADI. This CDR3 is built from 11 residues. Trimming pared 6 bases from V and 2 bases from J, leaving 4 bases between. The DNA of the CDR3 is TGCGCCAGCAGCCAGCAAGAGACCCAGTACTTC. This sequence encodes CASSQQETQYF.

A few counts support this clonotype. This chain connects TRBV19 to TRBJ2-5; 14 bases fit TRBD2. Per germline, CDR1 LNHDA and CDR2 SQIVND (reference sequence). CDR3 length: 16 residues. V shed 5 bases and J 5 bases; nucleotides not matched to a gene: 7. The CDR3 region is CASSGTSGGKMETQYF. DNA of the CDR3: TGTGCCAGTAGTGGGACTAGCGGGGGAAAGATGGAGACCCAGTACTTC.

This chain uses TRBV6-2 or TRBV6-3 with TRBJ1-2; D is uncertain. The germline V and J ends were trimmed by 0 bases and 6 bases, with 11 bases remaining between them. The germline V gene has CDR1 MNHEY and CDR2 SVGEGT. This CDR3 has 14 residues. The CDR3 protein is CASSYSSRTDGYTF. DNA of the CDR3: TGTGCCAGCAGTTACTCGTCGCGGACTGATGGCTACACCTTC.